The 21 T cell receptor beta chains reported below all come from one sample, sequenced in a study of cytomegalovirus exposure and HLA in healthy donors. Clones were sequenced by immunoSEQ multiplex PCR, and TCRdb holds only the in-frame ones, with some missing. The table lists around 250,000 clones, around 91% of them singletons. The sequenced sample consisted of PBMCs. The receptors were sampled from a woman younger than 30 in good health and CMV-seronegative.

The rearrangement joins TRBV7-9 to TRBJ2-7, with TRBD1 matching 8 bases. The CDR3 has 14 amino acids. Germline V gene sequence: CDR1 SEHNR, CDR2 FQNEAQ (reference sequence). Trimming cost V 5 bases and J 3 bases; bases outside gene matches: 6. The CDR3 protein is CASSLTDRDYEQYF. The CDR3 coding sequence is TGTGCCAGCAGCCTAACGGACAGGGACTACGAGCAGTACTTC.

Regarding this clone: This sample includes further DNA sequences coding for the same CDR3. The genes are TRBV5-1 and TRBJ2-3; 14 nucleotides align to TRBD2. The germline gives CDR1 SGHRS, CDR2 YFSETQ. This CDR3 is 17 amino acids long. V lost 4 bases and J lost 3; bases outside the gene matches: 7. The CDR3 sequence: CASSPGLAGGGTDTQYF. The CDR3 DNA follows: TGCGCCAGCAGCCCCGGACTAGCGGGGGGAGGGACAGATACGCAGTATTTT. Using reference TRBV5-1 and TRBJ2-3 for the parts outside the CDR3, the full variable domain is KAGVTQTPRYLIKTRGQQVTLSCSPISGHRSVSWYQQTPGQGLQFLFEYFSETQRNKGNFPGRFSGRQFSNSRSEMNVSTLELGDSALYLCASSPGLAGGGTDTQYFGPGTRLTVL.

On this clone: The junction differs from germline at one of its ends, possibly a read error. The V and J genes are TRBV2 and TRBJ2-7; TRBD2 matches at 9 bases. CDR1 is SNHLY and CDR2 is FYNNEI in the germline V gene. CDR3 length: 15 amino acids. The CDR3 loop reads CASSGWRAPSGAGVF. The CDR3 DNA reads as TGTGCCAGCAGTGGTTGGCGGGCGCCTAGCGGGGCCGGTGTTTTC.

The V call is TRBV9, the J call TRBJ1-1; TRBD1 is a possible D gene (5 bases). The V and J ends lost 5 bases and 5 bases respectively, with 16 bases between them. The germline V gene has CDR1 SGDLS and CDR2 YYNGEE. The CDR3 has 14 amino acids. The CDR3 region is CASREGLVRTEAFF. CDR3 in DNA: TGTGCCAGCAGGGAGGGGTTAGTAAGGACTGAAGCTTTCTTT.

The V gene is TRBV5-6, the J gene TRBJ1-1; no firm D call. The CDR3 totals 15 residues. V was pared by 0 bases and J by 3 bases, with 12 bases between. The germline CDR1 and CDR2 sequences are SGHDT and YYEEEE. In DNA form, the CDR3 reads TGTGCCAGCAGCTTGGATCTCCAGAGGGACACTGAAGCTTTCTTT. It encodes CASSLDLQRDTEAFF.

The rearrangement uses TRBV5-5 and TRBJ2-7; D uncertain. This CDR3 is 15 amino acids long. Germline CDR1 reads SGHKS; CDR2 reads YYEKEE (reference sequence). Trimming left V 2 bases short and J 0 bases short, with 12 bases between. This chain's CDR3 is CASSLNRLSSYEQYF. The CDR3 DNA sequence: TGTGCCAGCAGCTTAAACAGATTGAGCTCCTACGAGCAGTACTTC.

The chain couples TRBV10-1 to TRBJ1-5; no clear D. Germline CDR1 WNHNN, CDR2 SYGVQD (reference sequence). V was cut by 3 bases and J by 6 bases, with 9 bases left in between. The CDR3 sequence is 13 residues long. The CDR3 DNA reads as TGCGCCAGCAGTGAACAGTTCGGTCAGCCCCAGCATTTT. Protein: CASSEQFGQPQHF.

This chain joins TRBV6-6 and TRBJ2-5, with D possibly being TRBD1 (5 bases). The germline gives CDR1 MNHNY, CDR2 SVGAGI (reference sequence). This CDR3 spans 12 amino acids. V was trimmed by 6 bases and J by 5 bases, leaving 10 bases between them. The CDR3 region has the DNA TGTGCCAGCAGGACAGTGGAGGAGACCCAGTACTTC. Translated: CASRTVEETQYF.

The chain employs TRBV1 and TRBJ2-3; the table's D call, TRBD2, has no DNA check behind it. TRBV1 is given as a pseudogene. The CDR3 runs to 19 residues. CDR3 in amino acids: CTSSQEDRLAGASTDTQYF. The CDR3 nucleotides are TGCACCAGCAGCCAAGAAGATCGGCTAGCGGGGGCTAGCACAGATACGCAGTATTTT.

The chain couples TRBV7-8 to TRBJ2-7, with D maybe TRBD1 (6 bases). The CDR3 is 16 residues long. In germline, CDR1 is SGHVS, CDR2 FQNEAQ. The V end lost 4 bases, the J end lost 0 bases, and 16 bases lay between the germline ends. The chain's CDR3 is CASSSAGTRLSYEQYF. Written as DNA, the CDR3 is TGTGCCAGCAGCTCAGCCGGGACACGTCTCTCCTACGAGCAGTACTTC.

The J gene is TRBJ2-3, the V gene TRBV6-1; 9 bases line up with TRBD2. This CDR3 spans 17 amino acids. The V segment lost 2 bases and the J segment 2 bases; nucleotides outside the gene matches: 8. Per germline, CDR1 MNHNS and CDR2 SASEGT. The CDR3 nucleotides are TGTGCCAGCAGTGAATGGGGAGCGGGGGGCTCCACAGATACGCAGTATTTT. It translates to CASSEWGAGGSTDTQYF.

This chain links TRBV2 with TRBJ1-6; D not certain. This CDR3 spans 12 amino acids. The germline V gene encodes CDR1 SNHLY and CDR2 FYNNEI. Trimming removed 7 bases at V and 14 bases at J, with 15 bases between. The CDR3 DNA reads TGTGCCAGCACGAGGTTTCGGTGGGCCCTCCACTTT. The encoded protein is CASTRFRWALHF.

The chain joins TRBV2 to TRBJ2-3; 7 nucleotides agree with TRBD2. Germline-derived CDR1 and CDR2 are SNHLY and FYNNEI. The CDR3 is made up of 15 amino acids. V dropped 3 bases and J dropped 0; count of bases not matched to a gene: 3. CDR3 in DNA: TGTGCCAGCAGTGATAGGACTAGTAGCACAGATACGCAGTATTTT. It encodes CASSDRTSSTDTQYF.

V and J are TRBV6-5 and TRBJ1-2, with TRBD1 matching over 10 bases. CDR3 length: 14 amino acids. The ends lost 6 bases at V and 7 bases at J; junction bases unmatched: 8. Looked up from germline, CDR1 is MNHEY and CDR2 is SVGAGI. CDR3 sequence (DNA): TGTGCCAGCAGGCCGGGACAGGGGATAGGTGGCTACACCTTC. Protein: CASRPGQGIGGYTF.

J is TRBJ2-3 and V is TRBV4-1; 9 bases map to TRBD1. Trimming at V came to 4 bases and at J to 4 bases, leaving 3 bases not matched to a gene. Germline V CDR1 and CDR2: MGHRA, YSYEKL. The CDR3 is 14 amino acids. The DNA for the CDR3 is TGCGCCAGCAGCCCACAGGGGGCCCCAGATACGCAGTATTTT. Protein: CASSPQGAPDTQYF.

J is TRBJ1-2 and V is TRBV6-5; TRBD1 aligns across 9 bases. The V gene end was trimmed by 6 bases and the J gene end by 6 bases; junction bases not matched to a gene: 11. This CDR3 spans 15 amino acids. Germline V gene sequence: CDR1 MNHEY, CDR2 SVGAGI. CDR3 coding DNA: TGTGCCAGCAGCTACCACCGGGACAGGGAAGATGGCTACACCTTC. Translation gives CASSYHRDREDGYTF.

The genes are TRBV7-8 and TRBJ1-4; TRBD1 might be the D (5 bases). Germline V gives CDR1 SGHVS, CDR2 FQNEAQ. This CDR3 spans 19 amino acids. Trimming removed 5 bases at V and 0 bases at J, with 22 bases between. The CDR3 DNA follows: TGTGCCAGCAGCCCCCAGGGTGTTTTTACCACGGCAACTAATGAAAAACTGTTTTTT. This encodes CASSPQGVFTTATNEKLFF. Full variable domain (outside the CDR3, taken from reference TRBV7-8 and TRBJ1-4): GAGVSQSPRYKVAKRGQDVALRCDPISGHVSLFWYQQALGQGPEFLTYFQNEAQLDKSGLPSDRFFAERPEGSVSTLKIQRTQQEDSAVYLCASSPQGVFTTATNEKLFFGSGTQLSVL.

The chain joins TRBV7-9 to TRBJ2-3, with TRBD2 as a possible D gene (5 bases). V gave up 10 bases and J gave up 2 bases, with 19 bases separating them. The CDR3 runs to 15 residues. Germline CDR1 reads SEHNR; CDR2 reads FQNEAQ (reference sequence). The CDR3 loop reads CATEALQDFTDTQYF. For the CDR3, the DNA is TGTGCCACGGAGGCCCTCCAAGACTTCACAGATACGCAGTATTTT.

The rearrangement joins TRBV28 to TRBJ1-1, with D hard to call. The CDR3 spans 14 residues. V lost 7 bases and J lost 7, with 19 bases in between. Germline values: CDR1 MDHEN, CDR2 SYDVKM. In DNA form, the CDR3 reads TGTGCCAGCACTATTATCGCAGTTGGAGGTGAAGCTTTCTTT. It translates to CASTIIAVGGEAFF.

This rearrangement joins TRBV11-2 to TRBJ1-4, with TRBD1 identical over 9 bases. J was trimmed by 6 bases and V by 4 bases; bases with no gene match: 9. CDR1 is SGHAT and CDR2 is FQNNGV in the germline V gene. The CDR3 runs to 16 residues. The CDR3 DNA reads as TGTGCCAGCAGCTCCCTGGGACAGGGCTCGGATGAAAAACTGTTTTTT. Translated: CASSSLGQGSDEKLFF.

V usage is TRBV19 and J usage is TRBJ2-3, with 7 positions matching TRBD1. Germline CDR1 is LNHDA and CDR2 is SQIVND (reference sequence). CDR3 length equals 14 residues. After removal of 7 bases from V and 2 bases from J, the junction contained 6 bases not matched to a gene. In DNA, the CDR3 is TGTGCCAGTAAGGACAGGCCTTACACAGATACGCAGTATTTT. It yields the protein CASKDRPYTDTQYF.